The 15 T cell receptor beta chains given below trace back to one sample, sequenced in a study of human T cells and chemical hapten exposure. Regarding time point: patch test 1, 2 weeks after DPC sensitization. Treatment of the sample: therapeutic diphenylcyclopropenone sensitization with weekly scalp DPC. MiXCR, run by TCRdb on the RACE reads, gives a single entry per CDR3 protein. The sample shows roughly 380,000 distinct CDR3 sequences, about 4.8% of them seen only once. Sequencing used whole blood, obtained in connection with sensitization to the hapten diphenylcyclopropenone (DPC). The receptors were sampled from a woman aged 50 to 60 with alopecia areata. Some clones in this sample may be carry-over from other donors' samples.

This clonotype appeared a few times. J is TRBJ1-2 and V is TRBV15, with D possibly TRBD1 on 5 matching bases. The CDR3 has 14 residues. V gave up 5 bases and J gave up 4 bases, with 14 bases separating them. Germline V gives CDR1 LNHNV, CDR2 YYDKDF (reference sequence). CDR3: CATSRSGSFYGYTF. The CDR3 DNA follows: TGTGCCACCAGCCGATCAGGGAGCTTCTATGGCTACACCTTC.

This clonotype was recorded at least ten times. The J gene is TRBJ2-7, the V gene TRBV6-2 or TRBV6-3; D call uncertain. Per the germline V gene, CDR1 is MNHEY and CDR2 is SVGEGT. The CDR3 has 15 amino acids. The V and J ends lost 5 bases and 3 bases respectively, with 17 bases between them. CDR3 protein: CASSPVAGGIYEQYF. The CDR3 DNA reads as TGTGCCAGCAGTCCGGTCGCTGGTGGAATCTACGAGCAGTACTTC.

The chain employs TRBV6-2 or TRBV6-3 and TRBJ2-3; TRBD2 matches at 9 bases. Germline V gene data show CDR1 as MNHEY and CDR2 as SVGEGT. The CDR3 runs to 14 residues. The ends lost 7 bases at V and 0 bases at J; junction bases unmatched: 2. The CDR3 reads CASITSGSTDTQYF. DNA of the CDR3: TGTGCCAGCATCACTAGCGGGAGCACAGATACGCAGTATTTT.

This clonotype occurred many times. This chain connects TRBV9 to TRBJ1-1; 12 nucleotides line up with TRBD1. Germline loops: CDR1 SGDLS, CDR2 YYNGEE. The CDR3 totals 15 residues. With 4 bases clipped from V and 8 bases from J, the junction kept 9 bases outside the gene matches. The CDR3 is CASSPPGQGAVEAFF. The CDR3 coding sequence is TGTGCCAGCAGCCCCCCGGGACAGGGGGCGGTGGAAGCTTTCTTT.

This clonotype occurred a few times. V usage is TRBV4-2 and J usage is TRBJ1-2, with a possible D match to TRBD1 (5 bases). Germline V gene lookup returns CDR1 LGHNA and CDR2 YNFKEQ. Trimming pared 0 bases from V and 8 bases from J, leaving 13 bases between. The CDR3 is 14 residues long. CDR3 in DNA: TGTGCCAGCAGCCAAGACGACAGCGTTTGGGGCTACACCTTC. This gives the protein CASSQDDSVWGYTF.

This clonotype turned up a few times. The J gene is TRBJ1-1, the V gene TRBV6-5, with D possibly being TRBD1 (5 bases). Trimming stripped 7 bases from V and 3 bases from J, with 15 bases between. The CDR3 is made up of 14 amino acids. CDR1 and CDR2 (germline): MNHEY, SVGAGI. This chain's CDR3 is CASTLQEAHTEAFF. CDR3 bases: TGTGCCAGCACGTTACAGGAGGCCCACACTGAAGCTTTCTTT.

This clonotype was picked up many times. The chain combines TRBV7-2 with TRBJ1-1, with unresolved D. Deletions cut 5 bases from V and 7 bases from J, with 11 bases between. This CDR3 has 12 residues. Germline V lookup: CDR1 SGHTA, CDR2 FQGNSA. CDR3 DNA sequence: TGTGCCAGCAGCCCCCCGCAGCGTGAAGCTTTCTTT. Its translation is CASSPPQREAFF.

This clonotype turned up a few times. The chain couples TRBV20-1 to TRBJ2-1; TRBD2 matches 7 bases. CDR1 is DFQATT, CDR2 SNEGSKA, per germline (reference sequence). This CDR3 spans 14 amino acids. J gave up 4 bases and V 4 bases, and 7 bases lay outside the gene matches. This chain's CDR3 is CSAIAGSGYNEQFF. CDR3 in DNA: TGCAGTGCTATAGCGGGTTCTGGATACAATGAGCAGTTCTTC.

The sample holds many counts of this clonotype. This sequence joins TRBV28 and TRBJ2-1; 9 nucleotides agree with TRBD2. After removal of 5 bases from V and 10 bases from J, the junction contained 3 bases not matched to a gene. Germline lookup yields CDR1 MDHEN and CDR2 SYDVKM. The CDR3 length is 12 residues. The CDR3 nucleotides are TGTGCCAGCAGTCCTGGACTAGCGGAGCAGTTCTTC. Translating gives CASSPGLAEQFF.

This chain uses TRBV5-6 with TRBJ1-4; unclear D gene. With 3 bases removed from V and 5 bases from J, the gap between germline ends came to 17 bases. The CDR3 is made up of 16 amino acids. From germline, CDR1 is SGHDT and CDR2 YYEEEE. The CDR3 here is CASSSLRSRLNEKLFF. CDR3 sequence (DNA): TGTGCCAGCAGCTCTTTGCGGTCCAGGCTGAATGAAAAACTGTTTTTT.

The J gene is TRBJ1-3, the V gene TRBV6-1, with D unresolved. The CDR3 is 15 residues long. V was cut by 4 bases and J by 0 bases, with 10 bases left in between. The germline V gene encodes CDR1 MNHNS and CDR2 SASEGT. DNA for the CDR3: TGTGCCAGCAGTGTGAAACGGACCTCTGGAAACACCATATATTTT. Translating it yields CASSVKRTSGNTIYF.

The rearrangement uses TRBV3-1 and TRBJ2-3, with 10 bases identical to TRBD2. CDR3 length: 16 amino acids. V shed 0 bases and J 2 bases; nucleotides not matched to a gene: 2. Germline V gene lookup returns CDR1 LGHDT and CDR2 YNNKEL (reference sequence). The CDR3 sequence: CASSQDLAGVTDTQYF. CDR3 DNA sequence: TGTGCCAGCAGCCAAGATCTAGCGGGAGTCACAGATACGCAGTATTTT.

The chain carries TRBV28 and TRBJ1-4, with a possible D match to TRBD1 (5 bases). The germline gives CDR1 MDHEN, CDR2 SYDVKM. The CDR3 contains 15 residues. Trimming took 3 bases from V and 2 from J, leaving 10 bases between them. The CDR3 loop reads CASSLGGWTNEKLFF. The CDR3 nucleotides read TGTGCCAGCAGTTTGGGGGGTTGGACTAATGAAAAACTGTTTTTT.

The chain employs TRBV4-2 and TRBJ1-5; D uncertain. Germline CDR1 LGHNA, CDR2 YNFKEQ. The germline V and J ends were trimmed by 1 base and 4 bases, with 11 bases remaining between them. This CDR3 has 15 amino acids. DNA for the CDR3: TGTGCCAGCAGCCAAGGGGCGGAAGGGAATCAGCCCCAGCATTTT. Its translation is CASSQGAEGNQPQHF.

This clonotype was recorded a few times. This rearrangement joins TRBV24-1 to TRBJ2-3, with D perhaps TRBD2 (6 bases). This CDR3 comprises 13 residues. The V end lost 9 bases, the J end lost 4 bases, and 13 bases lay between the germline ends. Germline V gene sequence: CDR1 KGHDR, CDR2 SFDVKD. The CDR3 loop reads CATEGWGADTQYF. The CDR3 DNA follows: TGTGCCACCGAGGGTTGGGGGGCAGATACGCAGTATTTT.